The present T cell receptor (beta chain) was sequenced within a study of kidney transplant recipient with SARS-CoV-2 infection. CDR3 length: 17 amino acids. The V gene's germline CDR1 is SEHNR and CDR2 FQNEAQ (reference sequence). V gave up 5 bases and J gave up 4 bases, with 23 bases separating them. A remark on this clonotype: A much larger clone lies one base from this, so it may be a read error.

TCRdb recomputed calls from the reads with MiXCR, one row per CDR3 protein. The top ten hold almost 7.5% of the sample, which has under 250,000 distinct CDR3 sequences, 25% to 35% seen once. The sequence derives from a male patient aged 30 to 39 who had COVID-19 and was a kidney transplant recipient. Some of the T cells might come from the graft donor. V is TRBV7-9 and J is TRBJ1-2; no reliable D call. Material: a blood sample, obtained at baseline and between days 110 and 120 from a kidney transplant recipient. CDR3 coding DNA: TGTGCCAGCAGCCCGGGTATATACCATGGAAGGACCTATGGCTACACCTTC. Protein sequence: CASSPGIYHGRTYGYTF.